Reported below is one T cell receptor (beta chain). Its antigen target is currently unknown. Base qualities are not provided; no much larger clone lies one nucleotide away. Receptors were amplified or captured by RACE. Data came from a NextSeq 500. Library preparation attached unique molecular identifiers to individual cDNA molecules for quantitative, reproducible TCR counting. Both TCR alpha and TCR beta chains were sequenced from each blood RNA sample. Regarding the original processing steps: A median of roughly 98,000 TCRs per sample was observed, with a range of about 23,224 to 700,000. V, J and CDR3 annotation of the TCR reads was carried out using the Decombinator software suite. To make PS versus PT1 abundance plots, every sample was subsampled to the same number of TCRs (28,000). TCRs were defined as expanded if absent before sensitization and observed at least eight times at the 2-week time point. TCRdb trimmed public reads at Q25 via fastp, called clones via MiXCR and kept in-frame beta chains. Entries are consolidated by CDR3 protein sequence, retaining the most common genes and DNA. The V and J calls come from TCRdb's annotation, not from the publication. Within this sample are over 70,000 distinct CDR3 sequences, with approximately 11% of them counted one time only. The top ten constitute roughly 1% of the sample.

The time point tag for this specimen amounts to: patch test 3, about 24 weeks after DPC sensitization. The treatment or condition label on this specimen signifies: therapeutic diphenylcyclopropenone sensitization with weekly scalp DPC. At each patch-test visit, blood was drawn before the patch test was applied. Patients were considered eligible if aged 18 to 70, diagnosed with alopecia and deemed suitable for DPC therapy, and patients were excluded if pregnant. Total RNA was extracted from unfractionated whole blood that had been collected in Tempus Blood RNA tubes. This specimen belongs to a study of human T cells and chemical hapten exposure (dated by TCRdb to 2020 to 2022). Study-wide context: For sensitization, 2% DPC in acetone was applied to a 2 cm by 2 cm area of upper inner arm skin. In alopecia patients, the study followed how the peripheral blood TCR repertoire changed in vivo over primary and secondary sensitization to diphenylcyclopropenone (DPC), a hapten. For TCR sequencing, blood came from 25 to 35 alopecia patients at anywhere from one to four time points (pre-sensitization, 2, 6 and 24 weeks). Libraries were pooled for sequencing, and variation in per-sample TCR yields was attributed mainly to small differences in library volumes within the pool. Patch testing on the upper back used Finn chambers containing 0.01% DPC, with scoring done after 6 days according to International Contact Dermatitis Research Group standards. Alopecia areata with under or over 50% scalp involvement, alopecia totalis and alopecia universalis were represented in the patient cohort, which was mostly female. Throughout the approximately 25-week study period, patients were also given weekly therapeutic DPC doses on the scalp. Blood samples were taken from patients before sensitization (week 0) and then at 2, 6 and about 24 weeks after DPC sensitization. Broad study findings and their caveats: Expanded TCRs formed significantly more large CDR3 similarity clusters than pre-sensitization or healthy control sets, consistent with antigen-driven responses. Alopecia, a presumed autoimmune disease, was present in all patients, so the immune response of the patients might differ from that of healthy individuals. DPC sensitization did not change the number of TCRs with a frequency above 1 in 1000, and there was no evidence of changes in global repertoire structure. Patch test score correlated positively with the number of PT1 expanded TCRs, reaching significance at thresholds 8, 16 and 32 but not at 4. Repeated subsampling changed both the strength of the expansion versus patch-test correlation and the threshold at which that correlation became significant.

This clonotype originated in a woman in her thirties with alopecia areata. Some clones in this sample may be carry-over from other donors' samples. The sample in question was whole blood, obtained in connection with sensitization to the hapten diphenylcyclopropenone (DPC).

The CDR3: CASSDNRGLNEKLFF. The DNA sequence is TGTGCCAGCAGCGACAACAGGGGGCTGAATGAAAAACTGTTTTTT. Rearrangement joined TRBV7-2 to TRBJ1-4; TRBD1 matches 9 bases in the middle. For CDR1 and CDR2, the germline V gene lists SGHTA and FQGNSA. The CDR3, cysteine through phenylalanine, is 15 amino acids long. The only DNA kept is the CDR3, 45 bases in frame from the first base. V is trimmed back by 5 bases and J by 5 bases, and the junction contains 6 bases that no gene match accounts for.